The rows below give T cell receptor beta chains drawn from one sample of a study of T cells expressing NK-cell markers. TCRdb re-called the 5' RACE reads, yielding one record per CDR3 amino acid sequence without DNA. This sample's table has about 380,000 distinct CDR3 sequences. Sequencing used blood T cells: a sorted CD56 or NKG2C T cell subset, CD4+ or CD8+ T cells, or bulk PBMC T cells (not recorded which). The source of these receptors is a man between 18 and 69 years old in good health. The CDR3 runs from the conserved cysteine through the conserved F or W. Each record gives: J gene, V gene, CDR3 protein.

TRBJ2-3 TRBV7-2 CASSFSWAGGGADTQYF
TRBJ2-1 TRBV12-3/TRBV12-4 CASSFDRISSYNEQFF
TRBJ2-6 TRBV6-2/TRBV6-3 CASSHLSVSSGANVLTF
TRBJ2-5 TRBV20-1 CSARYPQGTETQYF
TRBJ1-6 TRBV2 CASRGTNSRQSPLHF
TRBJ1-1 TRBV12-3/TRBV12-4 CASGYRGNTEAFF
TRBJ2-3 TRBV6-1 CASTWTRDTDTQYF
TRBJ1-5 TRBV20-1 CSAPVDGNQPQHF
TRBJ2-5 TRBV6-5 CASSYSPWGGRRETQYF
TRBJ2-2 TRBV18 CASSPDSMTGELFF
TRBJ2-6 TRBV5-6 CASSPLVAGGGSGANVLTF
TRBJ2-7 TRBV28 CASRIYRDRRHEQYF
TRBJ2-5 TRBV2 CASSPDRGSETQYF
TRBJ1-3 TRBV6-5 CASSSPARDGNTIYF
TRBJ2-2 TRBV6-1 CASSIQGVGTGELFF
TRBJ2-5 TRBV12-3/TRBV12-4 CASSSGAETQYF
TRBJ2-3 TRBV19 CASSRRTGGATDTQYF
TRBJ1-4 TRBV18 CASSPGTPASTNEKLFF
TRBJ2-3 TRBV20-1 CSAEHLARITDTQYF
TRBJ2-3 TRBV9 CASSARPGQSTDTQYF
TRBJ1-1 TRBV20-1 CSATITREAEAFF
TRBJ2-1 TRBV20-1 CSASRGNNEQFF
TRBJ2-5 TRBV6-4 CASSQTQYVTQYF
TRBJ1-2 TRBV6-1 CASSPRGGRHGYTF
TRBJ2-5 TRBV5-1 CASSAQGWFQETQYF
TRBJ1-5 TRBV6-1 CASRFALGIQPQHF
TRBJ2-3 TRBV12-3/TRBV12-4 CASSLQRGVDTQYF
TRBJ2-5 TRBV7-2 CASSLARLARETQYF
TRBJ2-6 TRBV12-3/TRBV12-4 CASSSRDSLSGANVLTF
TRBJ1-1 TRBV29-1 CSANRPENTEAFF
TRBJ2-2 TRBV2 CASTWTGRAGELFF
TRBJ2-5 TRBV20-1 CSARDGGSGLAETQYF
TRBJ2-4 TRBV30 CAWSGPTLLAKNIQYF
TRBJ1-2 TRBV27 CASSLYNANYGYTF
TRBJ2-2 TRBV11-1 CASSDGGANTGELFF
TRBJ2-5 TRBV28 CASSLSGGSKTQYF
TRBJ2-1 TRBV24-1 CATSDFQTGPFYNEQFF
TRBJ2-1 TRBV5-1 CASSLSAGGAYNEQFF
TRBJ2-7 TRBV3-1 CASSRLGQGYEQYF
TRBJ2-3 TRBV5-1 CASSSRGSGGAADTQYF
TRBJ1-2 TRBV12-3/TRBV12-4 CASSFRQGWDYGYTF
TRBJ1-2 TRBV7-2 CASVLQGVTYGYTF
TRBJ1-4 TRBV28 CASSRRSTNEKLFF
TRBJ2-5 TRBV20-1 CSARVGGGFETQYF
TRBJ2-1 TRBV27 CASSLWKAAYNEQFF
TRBJ2-6 TRBV12-3/TRBV12-4 CASKGVSSGANVLTF
TRBJ2-7 TRBV6-2/TRBV6-3 CASSWASGAYEQYF
TRBJ2-7 TRBV12-3/TRBV12-4 CASSPRLEPYEQYF
TRBJ2-3 TRBV5-1 CASSKRGGVGTDTQYF
TRBJ2-1 TRBV5-6 CASVGRGRFYNEQFF
TRBJ2-5 TRBV21-1 CASSSPGKGSRVKDVQETQYF
TRBJ1-2 TRBV5-1 CASSQGAQPPYGYTF
TRBJ1-2 TRBV2 CASSEGILNYGYTF
TRBJ2-1 TRBV6-1 CASSVGVRRQGIREQFF
TRBJ2-4 TRBV18 CASSPPDGVAKNIQYF
TRBJ2-3 TRBV20-1 CSALPGTGITDTQYF